The 3 T cell receptor beta chains reported below all come from one sample, sequenced in a study of shared clonotypes between healthy human individuals. Repertoires were generated with immunoSEQ multiplex PCR, while TCRdb's copy carries only in-frame clones and drops some. This sample has roughly 2.5 million clones, with around 90% found just once. Sequenced: naive CD4+ T cells sorted from blood. Subset: CD45RA+ positively selected. The receptor source for this set is a man younger than 30 in good health.

This sequence joins TRBV18 and TRBJ2-7; D is uncertain. Germline CDR1 reads KGHSH; CDR2 reads LQKENI. Deletions cut 0 bases from V and 0 bases from J, with 9 bases between. The CDR3 sequence is 15 residues long. Here the CDR3 DNA reads TGTGCCAGCTCACCACCGTCGACGGGCTCCTACGAGCAGTACTTC. Translation: CASSPPSTGSYEQYF. Full variable domain (remainder filled in from reference TRBV18 and TRBJ2-7): NAGVMQNPRHLVRRRGQEARLRCSPMKGHSHVYWYRQLPEEGLKFMVYLQKENIIDESGMPKERFSAEFPKEGPSILRIQQVVRGDSAAYFCASSPPSTGSYEQYFGPGTRLTVT.

The V gene is TRBV6-5, the J gene TRBJ2-7; a weak D match, TRBD1 (5 bases). Germline V lookup: CDR1 MNHEY, CDR2 SVGAGI. The CDR3 has 12 amino acids. V was pared by 5 bases and J by 6 bases, with 11 bases between. CDR3: CASSQQGGEQYF. The CDR3 DNA reads as TGTGCCAGCAGTCAGCAGGGCGGCGAGCAGTACTTC.

The rearrangement uses TRBV30 and TRBJ1-5; TRBD1 matches 9 bases. This CDR3 region has 14 residues. CDR1 is GTSNPN, CDR2 SVGIG, per germline (reference sequence). After removal of 1 base from V and 7 bases from J, the junction contained 5 bases not matched to a gene. For the CDR3, the DNA is TGTGCCTGGAGTGACGGACAGGGGACGCAGCCCCAGCATTTT. Its translation: CAWSDGQGTQPQHF.